This T cell receptor beta chain emerged from a study of regulatory T cells in long-lasting Graves disease. The CDR3 consists of 14 residues. With 0 bases removed from V and 0 bases from J, the gap between germline ends came to 4 bases. Germline assignment: CDR1 SGHKS and CDR2 YYEKEE (reference sequence). TCR beta libraries were built with iRepertoire HTBI primers and Arm-PCR of CDR3 regions. Each CDR3 protein is one row after TCRdb ran MiXCR on the multiplex PCR reads. This sample has around 250,000 distinct CDR3 sequences; 20% occur once, and the top ten carry around 14%. As to time point: newly diagnosed GD, antithyroid drugs for less than 3 months. RNA extracted from PBMCs served as the sequencing template. A blood draw put roughly 10 milliliters of peripheral blood into EDTA tubes.

The sequence came from a female donor with Graves disease. The V call is TRBV5-5, the J call TRBJ1-3, with no clear D. The source was peripheral blood mononuclear cells (PBMCs), collected at new diagnosis, from a patient treated with antithyroid drugs. The CDR3 is CASSLDVSGNTIYF. In nucleotides, the CDR3 is TGTGCCAGCAGCTTGGATGTCTCTGGAAACACCATATATTTT.